This entry is about one T cell receptor (beta chain). Its antigen is not known. The data belong to a study of T cell responses to AZD1222 COVID-19 vaccine. Study outcomes and limitations: Spike-spanning, vaccine-associated CD4 TCRs were dominant at 160-218 and 743-854. A reported finding is that nearly half of spike-specific TCRs target unmutated variant regions.

The CDR3 runs 16 residues. V gave up 0 bases and J gave up 7 bases, with 13 bases separating them. Germline assignment: CDR1 LGHNA and CDR2 YNFKEQ. Using immunoSEQ multiplex PCR, the repertoire was profiled, and TCRdb retains in-frame clones only, with some absent. Counted here are 55,000 to 90,000 clones, 84% occurring once; the ten biggest clones make up 8% to 10%. Source: peripheral blood, taken on day 0 of AZD1222 vaccination. V usage is TRBV4-2 and J usage is TRBJ1-6; D is possibly TRBD1 (5 bases). This clonotype was obtained from an adult in good health. CDR3 sequence: CASSQEGQGENSPLHF. The CDR3 DNA is TGTGCCAGCAGCCAAGAAGGGCAGGGCGAGAATTCACCCCTCCACTTT.